This T cell receptor (beta chain) was identified in a study of CD8 T cells in ankylosing spondylitis. Study-level points and caveats: Peripheral blood held disease-linked clones only at relatively low frequency, and these were CD8+. Ankylosing spondylitis blood appeared to carry a characteristic TCR beta motif of roughly eight highly homologous variants.

J gave up 4 bases and V 0 bases, and 2 bases lay outside the gene matches. The CDR3 loop spans 16 amino acids. In germline, CDR1 is SGHRS, CDR2 YFSETQ. TCRdb called the 5' RACE reads again in MiXCR, with one record for every CDR3 protein. The sample carries around 130,000 distinct CDR3 sequences, 7% recorded once. This clonotype has a count of ten or more. Its antigen is still unknown. Sequences were obtained from blood, either unsorted or a sorted T cell fraction (not recorded which). The TCR was taken from a male donor with ankylosing spondylitis or in good health (not recorded which). V gene TRBV5-1 combines with J gene TRBJ2-1; 12 bases align to TRBD2. This chain's CDR3 is CASSLELAGGYNEQFF. The CDR3 nucleotides read TGCGCCAGCAGCTTGGAACTAGCGGGAGGTTACAATGAGCAGTTCTTC.